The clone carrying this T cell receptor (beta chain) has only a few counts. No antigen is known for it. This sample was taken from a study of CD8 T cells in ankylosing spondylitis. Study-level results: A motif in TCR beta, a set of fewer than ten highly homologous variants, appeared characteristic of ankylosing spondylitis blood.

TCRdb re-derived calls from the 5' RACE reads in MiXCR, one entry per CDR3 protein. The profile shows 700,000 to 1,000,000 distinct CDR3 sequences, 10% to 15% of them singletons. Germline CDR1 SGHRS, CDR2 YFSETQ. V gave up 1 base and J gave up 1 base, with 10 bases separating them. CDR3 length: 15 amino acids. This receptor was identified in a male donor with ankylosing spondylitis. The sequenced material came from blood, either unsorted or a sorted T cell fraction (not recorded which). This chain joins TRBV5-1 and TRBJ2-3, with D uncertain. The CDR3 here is CASSLNFLGTDTQYF. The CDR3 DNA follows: TGCGCCAGCAGCTTGAACTTTCTTGGCACAGATACGCAGTATTTT.